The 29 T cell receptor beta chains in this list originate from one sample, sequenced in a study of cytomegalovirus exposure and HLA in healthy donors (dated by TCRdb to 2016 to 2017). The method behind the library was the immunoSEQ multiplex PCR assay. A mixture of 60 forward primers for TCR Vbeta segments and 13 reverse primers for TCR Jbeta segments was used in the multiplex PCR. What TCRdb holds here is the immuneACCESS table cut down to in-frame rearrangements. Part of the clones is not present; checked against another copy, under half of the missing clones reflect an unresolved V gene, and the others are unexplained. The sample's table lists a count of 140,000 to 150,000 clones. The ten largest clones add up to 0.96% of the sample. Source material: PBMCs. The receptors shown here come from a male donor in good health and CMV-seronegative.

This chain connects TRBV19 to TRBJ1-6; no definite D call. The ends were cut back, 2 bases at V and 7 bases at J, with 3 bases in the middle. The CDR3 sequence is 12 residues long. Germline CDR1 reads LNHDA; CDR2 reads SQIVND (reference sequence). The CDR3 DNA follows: TGTGCCAGTAGTATACAGAATTCACCCCTCCACTTT. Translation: CASSIQNSPLHF.

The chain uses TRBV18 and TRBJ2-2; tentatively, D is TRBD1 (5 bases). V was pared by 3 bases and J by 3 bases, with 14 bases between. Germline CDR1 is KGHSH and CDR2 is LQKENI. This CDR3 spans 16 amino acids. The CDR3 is CASSPLPDIYTGELFF. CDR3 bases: TGTGCCAGCTCACCTTTGCCGGACATATACACCGGGGAGCTGTTTTTT.

CDR3: CASSPPGDRRISPLHF. In DNA, the CDR3 is TGCGCCAGCAGCCCTCCGGGCGACAGGAGAATATCACCCCTCCACTTT. The chain joins TRBV4-1 to TRBJ1-6, with D perhaps TRBD1 (6 bases). This CDR3 contains 16 residues. Germline values: CDR1 MGHRA, CDR2 YSYEKL. Between the trimmed V and J ends, which lost 4 bases and 10 bases, there was a span of 20 bases.

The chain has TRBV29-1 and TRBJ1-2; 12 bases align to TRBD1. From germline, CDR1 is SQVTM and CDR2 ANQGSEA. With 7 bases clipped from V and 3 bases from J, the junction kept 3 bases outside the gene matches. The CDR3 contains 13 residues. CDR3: CSGGTGGDYGYTF. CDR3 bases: TGCAGCGGTGGGACAGGGGGCGACTATGGCTACACCTTC.

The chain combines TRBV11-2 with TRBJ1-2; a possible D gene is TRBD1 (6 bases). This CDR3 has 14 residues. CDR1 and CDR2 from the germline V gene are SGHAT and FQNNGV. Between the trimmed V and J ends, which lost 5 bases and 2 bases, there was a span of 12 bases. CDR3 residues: CASSQTTGNYGYTF. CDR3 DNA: TGTGCCAGCAGCCAGACGACAGGAAACTATGGCTACACCTTC.

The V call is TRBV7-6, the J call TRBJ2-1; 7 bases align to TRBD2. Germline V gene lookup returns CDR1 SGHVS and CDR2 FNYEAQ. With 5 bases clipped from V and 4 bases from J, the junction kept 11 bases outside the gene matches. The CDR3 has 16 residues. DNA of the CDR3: TGTGCCAGCAGCCCGGTTGGGGGGACTACTTACAATGAGCAGTTCTTC. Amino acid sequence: CASSPVGGTTYNEQFF.

The CDR3 is CASSAREAPGGGYTF. As DNA, the CDR3 is TGTGCCAGCAGTGCCAGGGAAGCTCCCGGGGGTGGCTACACCTTC. The genes are TRBV6-1 and TRBJ1-2; a possible D gene is TRBD1 (5 bases). Germline lookup yields CDR1 MNHNS and CDR2 SASEGT. The V and J ends lost 4 bases and 7 bases respectively, with 19 bases between them. This CDR3 is 15 amino acids long.

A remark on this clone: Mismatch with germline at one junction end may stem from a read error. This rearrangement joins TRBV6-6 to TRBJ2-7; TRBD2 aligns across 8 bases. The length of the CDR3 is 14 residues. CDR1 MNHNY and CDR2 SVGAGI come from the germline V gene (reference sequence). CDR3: CASSYSKTQRGTHF. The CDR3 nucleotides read TGTGCCAGCAGTTACTCGAAAACACAGCGGGGGACCCACTTC.

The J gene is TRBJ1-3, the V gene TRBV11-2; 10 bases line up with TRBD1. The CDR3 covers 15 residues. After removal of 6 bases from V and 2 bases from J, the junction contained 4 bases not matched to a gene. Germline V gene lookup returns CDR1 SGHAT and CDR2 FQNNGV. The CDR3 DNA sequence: TGTGCCAGCAGTGCCGACAGGGGGCCTGGAAACACCATATATTTT. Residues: CASSADRGPGNTIYF.

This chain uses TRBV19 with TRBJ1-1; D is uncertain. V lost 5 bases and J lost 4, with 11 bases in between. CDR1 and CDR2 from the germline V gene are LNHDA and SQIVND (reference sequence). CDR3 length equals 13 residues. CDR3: CASSFVGGTEAFF. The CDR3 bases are TGTGCCAGTAGTTTCGTAGGCGGCACTGAAGCTTTCTTT. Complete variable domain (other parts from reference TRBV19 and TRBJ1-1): DGGITQSPKYLFRKEGQNVTLSCEQNLNHDAMYWYRQDPGQGLRLIYYSQIVNDFQKGDIAEGYSVSREKKESFPLTVTSAQKNPTAFYLCASSFVGGTEAFFGQGTRLTVV.

CDR3 nucleotide sequence: TGTGCCAGCAGCTCGATTCGCGAGGCTAGCACAGATACGCAGTATTTT. Translation gives CASSSIREASTDTQYF. The rearrangement uses TRBV13 and TRBJ2-3; no clear D gene. CDR3 length equals 16 residues. Germline assignment: CDR1 PRHDT and CDR2 FYEKMQ (reference sequence). V shed 4 bases and J shed 0 bases, with 14 bases lying between them.

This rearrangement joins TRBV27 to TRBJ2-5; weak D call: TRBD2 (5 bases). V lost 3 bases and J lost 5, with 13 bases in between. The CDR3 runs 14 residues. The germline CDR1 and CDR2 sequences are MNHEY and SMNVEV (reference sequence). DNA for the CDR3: TGTGCCAGCAGTTTCGGTACGGGGAAGGAGACCCAGTACTTC. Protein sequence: CASSFGTGKETQYF.

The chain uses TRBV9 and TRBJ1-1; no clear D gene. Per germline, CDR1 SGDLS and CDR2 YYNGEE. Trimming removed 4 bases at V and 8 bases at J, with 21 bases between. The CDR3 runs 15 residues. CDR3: CASSSPPHRGDEAFF. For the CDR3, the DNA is TGTGCCAGCAGCTCTCCCCCCCACCGGGGTGACGAAGCTTTCTTT.

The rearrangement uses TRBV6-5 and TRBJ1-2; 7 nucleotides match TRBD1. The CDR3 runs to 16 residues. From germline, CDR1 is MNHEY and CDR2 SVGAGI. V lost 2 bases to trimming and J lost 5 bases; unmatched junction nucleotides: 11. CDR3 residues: CASSYRRPAGGYGYTF. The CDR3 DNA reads TGTGCCAGCAGTTACCGTAGGCCGGCAGGGGGATATGGCTACACCTTC.

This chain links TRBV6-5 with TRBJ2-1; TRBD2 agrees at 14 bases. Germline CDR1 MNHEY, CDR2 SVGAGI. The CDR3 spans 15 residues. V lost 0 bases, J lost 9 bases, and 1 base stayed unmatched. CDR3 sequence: CASSYSTSGRVEQFF. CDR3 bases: TGTGCCAGCAGTTACTCGACTAGCGGGAGGGTTGAGCAGTTCTTC.

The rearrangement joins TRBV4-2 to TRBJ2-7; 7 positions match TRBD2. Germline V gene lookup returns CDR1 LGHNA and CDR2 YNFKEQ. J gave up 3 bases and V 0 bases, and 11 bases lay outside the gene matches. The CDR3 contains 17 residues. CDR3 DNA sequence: TGTGCCAGCAGCCAAGATCCACGTGGGAGGGCCTTCTACGAGCAGTACTTC. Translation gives CASSQDPRGRAFYEQYF.

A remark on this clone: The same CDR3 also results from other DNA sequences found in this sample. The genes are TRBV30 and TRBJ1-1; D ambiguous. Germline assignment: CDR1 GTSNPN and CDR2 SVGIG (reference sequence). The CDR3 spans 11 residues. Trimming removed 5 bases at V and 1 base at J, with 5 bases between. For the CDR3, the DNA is TGTGCCTGGCGTAGGAACACTGAAGCTTTCTTT. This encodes CAWRRNTEAFF.

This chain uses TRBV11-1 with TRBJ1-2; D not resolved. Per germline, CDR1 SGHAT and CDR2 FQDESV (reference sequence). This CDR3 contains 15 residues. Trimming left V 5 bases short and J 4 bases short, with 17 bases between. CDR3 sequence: CASSPQITRGYGYTF. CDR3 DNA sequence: TGTGCCAGCAGCCCGCAAATCACACGTGGCTATGGCTACACCTTC.

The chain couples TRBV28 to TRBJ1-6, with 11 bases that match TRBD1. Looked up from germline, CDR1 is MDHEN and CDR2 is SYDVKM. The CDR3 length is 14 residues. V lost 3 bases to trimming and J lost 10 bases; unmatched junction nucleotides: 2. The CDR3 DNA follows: TGTGCCAGCAGTTTGGGGACAGGGGGATCACCCCTCCACTTT. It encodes CASSLGTGGSPLHF.

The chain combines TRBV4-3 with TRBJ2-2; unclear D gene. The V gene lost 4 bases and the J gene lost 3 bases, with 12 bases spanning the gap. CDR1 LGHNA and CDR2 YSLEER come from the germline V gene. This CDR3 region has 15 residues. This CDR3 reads CASSPYLLDTGELFF. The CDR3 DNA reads TGCGCCAGCAGCCCGTACCTGCTAGACACCGGGGAGCTGTTTTTT.

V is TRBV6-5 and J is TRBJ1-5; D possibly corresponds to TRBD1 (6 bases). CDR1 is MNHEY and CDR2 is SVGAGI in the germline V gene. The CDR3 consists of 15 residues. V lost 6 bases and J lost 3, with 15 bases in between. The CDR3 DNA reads TGTGCCAGCAGCACCGACAGGAATCTCAATCAGCCCCAGCATTTT. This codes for CASSTDRNLNQPQHF.

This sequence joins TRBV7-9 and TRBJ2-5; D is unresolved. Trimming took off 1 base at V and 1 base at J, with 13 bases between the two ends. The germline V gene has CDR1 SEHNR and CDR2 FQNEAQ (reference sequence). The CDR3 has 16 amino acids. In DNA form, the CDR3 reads TGTGCCAGCAGCTTAGAAGGCGGATCAGCCCAAGAGACCCAGTACTTC. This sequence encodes CASSLEGGSAQETQYF.

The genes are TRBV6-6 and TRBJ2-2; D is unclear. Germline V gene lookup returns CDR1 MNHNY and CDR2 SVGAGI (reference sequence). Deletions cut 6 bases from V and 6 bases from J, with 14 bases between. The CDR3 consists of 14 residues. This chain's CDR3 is CASRLSAGAGELFF. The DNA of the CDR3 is TGTGCCAGCAGGCTCAGCGCTGGAGCCGGGGAGCTGTTTTTT.

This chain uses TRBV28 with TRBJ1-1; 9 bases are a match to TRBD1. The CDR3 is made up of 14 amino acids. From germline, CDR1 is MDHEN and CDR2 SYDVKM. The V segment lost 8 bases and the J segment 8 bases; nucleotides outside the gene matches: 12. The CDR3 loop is CASSTQGTGSEAFF. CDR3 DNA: TGTGCCAGCTCAACGCAAGGGACAGGGAGCGAAGCTTTCTTT.

The CDR3 here is CASSLGQGGYGYTF. As DNA, the CDR3 is TGTGCCAGCAGTTTAGGACAGGGCGGGTATGGCTACACCTTC. The chain couples TRBV28 to TRBJ1-2; 8 nucleotides agree with TRBD1. V gave up 2 bases and J gave up 5 bases; unmatched junction bases: 4. Germline V lookup: CDR1 MDHEN, CDR2 SYDVKM. This CDR3 is built from 14 residues.

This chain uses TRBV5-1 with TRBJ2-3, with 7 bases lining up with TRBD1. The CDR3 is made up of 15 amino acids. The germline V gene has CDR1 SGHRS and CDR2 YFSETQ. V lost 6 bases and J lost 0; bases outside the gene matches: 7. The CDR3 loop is CASTLQGISTDTQYF. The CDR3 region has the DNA TGCGCCAGCACGCTACAGGGGATAAGCACAGATACGCAGTATTTT.

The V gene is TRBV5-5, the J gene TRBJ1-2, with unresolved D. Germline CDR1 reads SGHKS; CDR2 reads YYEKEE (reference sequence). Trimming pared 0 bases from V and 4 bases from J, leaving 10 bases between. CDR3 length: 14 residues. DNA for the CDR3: TGTGCCAGCAGCTTGGGAGGAACCTCCTATGGCTACACCTTC. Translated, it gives CASSLGGTSYGYTF.

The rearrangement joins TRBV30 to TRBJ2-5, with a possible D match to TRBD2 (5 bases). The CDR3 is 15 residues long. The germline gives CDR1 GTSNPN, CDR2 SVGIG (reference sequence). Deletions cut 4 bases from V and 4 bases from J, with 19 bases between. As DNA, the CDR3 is TGTGCCTGGACCAGAGGGCCCCCCGGTTTAGAGACCCAGTACTTC. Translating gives CAWTRGPPGLETQYF.

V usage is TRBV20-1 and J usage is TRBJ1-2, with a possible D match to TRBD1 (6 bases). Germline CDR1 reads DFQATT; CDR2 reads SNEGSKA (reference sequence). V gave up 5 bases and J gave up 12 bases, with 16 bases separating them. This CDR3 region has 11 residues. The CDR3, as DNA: TGCAGTGCTTCGCCTCGGGACACCCACACCTTC. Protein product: CSASPRDTHTF.